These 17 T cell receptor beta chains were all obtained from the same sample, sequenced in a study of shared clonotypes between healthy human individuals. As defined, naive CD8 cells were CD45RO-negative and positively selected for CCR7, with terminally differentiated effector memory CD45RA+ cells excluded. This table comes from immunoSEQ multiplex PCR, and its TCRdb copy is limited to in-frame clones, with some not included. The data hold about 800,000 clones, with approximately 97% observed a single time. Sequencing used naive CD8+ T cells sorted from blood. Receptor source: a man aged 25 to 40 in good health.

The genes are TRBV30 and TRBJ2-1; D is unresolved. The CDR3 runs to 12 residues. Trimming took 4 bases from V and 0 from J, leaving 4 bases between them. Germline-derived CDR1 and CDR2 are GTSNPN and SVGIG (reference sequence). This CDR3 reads CAWMSSYNEQFF. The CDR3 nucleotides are TGTGCCTGGATGAGCTCCTACAATGAGCAGTTCTTC.

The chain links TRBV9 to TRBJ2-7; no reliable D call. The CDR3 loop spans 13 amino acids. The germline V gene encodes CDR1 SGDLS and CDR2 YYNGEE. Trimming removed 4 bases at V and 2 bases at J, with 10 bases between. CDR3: CASSPSLTYEQYF. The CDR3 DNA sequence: TGTGCCAGCAGCCCCTCCTTAACCTACGAGCAGTACTTC.

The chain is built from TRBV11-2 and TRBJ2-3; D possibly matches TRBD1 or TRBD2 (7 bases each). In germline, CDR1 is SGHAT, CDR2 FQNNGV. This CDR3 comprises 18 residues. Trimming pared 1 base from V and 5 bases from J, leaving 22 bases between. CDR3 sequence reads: CASSLGPRGAGVRDTQYF. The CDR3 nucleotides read TGTGCCAGCAGCTTAGGCCCCAGGGGGGCGGGAGTTAGAGATACGCAGTATTTT.

The CDR3 sequence: CASSLEPWQNYEQYF. The DNA of the CDR3 is TGTGCCAGCAGCTTGGAGCCGTGGCAGAACTACGAGCAGTACTTC. This chain links TRBV5-6 with TRBJ2-7; no reliable D call. This CDR3 spans 15 amino acids. V shed 0 bases and J shed 3 bases, with 13 bases lying between them. The germline CDR1 and CDR2 sequences are SGHDT and YYEEEE.

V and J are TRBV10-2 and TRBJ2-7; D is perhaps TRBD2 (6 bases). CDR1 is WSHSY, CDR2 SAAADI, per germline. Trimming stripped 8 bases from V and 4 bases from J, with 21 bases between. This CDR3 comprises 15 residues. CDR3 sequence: CASRGFGTSGYEQYF. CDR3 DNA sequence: TGCGCCAGCCGAGGTTTCGGGACTTCCGGGTACGAGCAGTACTTC.

The CDR3 DNA reads as TGTGCCAGCAGCTTAGGACTAGCGGGAGCCCTTGAGCAGTTCTTC. Translation: CASSLGLAGALEQFF. V gene TRBV11-1 combines with J gene TRBJ2-1, with 12 bases aligning to TRBD2. This CDR3 comprises 15 residues. In germline, CDR1 is SGHAT, CDR2 FQDESV (reference sequence). The junction had 4 bases not matched to a gene; V was cut back by 1 base and J by 9 bases.

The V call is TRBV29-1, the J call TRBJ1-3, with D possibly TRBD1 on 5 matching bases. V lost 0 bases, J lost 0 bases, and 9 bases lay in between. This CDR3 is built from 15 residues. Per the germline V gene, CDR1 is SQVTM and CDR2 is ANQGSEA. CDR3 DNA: TGCAGCGTTGAAGAAGAGGGGAGCTCTGGAAACACCATATATTTT. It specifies CSVEEEGSSGNTIYF.

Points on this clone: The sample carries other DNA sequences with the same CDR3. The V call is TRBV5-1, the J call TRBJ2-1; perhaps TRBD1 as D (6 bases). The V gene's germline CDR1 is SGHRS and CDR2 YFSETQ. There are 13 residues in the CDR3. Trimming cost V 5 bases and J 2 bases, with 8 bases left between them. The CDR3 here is CASSWDTYNEQFF. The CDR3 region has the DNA TGCGCCAGCAGTTGGGACACCTACAATGAGCAGTTCTTC.

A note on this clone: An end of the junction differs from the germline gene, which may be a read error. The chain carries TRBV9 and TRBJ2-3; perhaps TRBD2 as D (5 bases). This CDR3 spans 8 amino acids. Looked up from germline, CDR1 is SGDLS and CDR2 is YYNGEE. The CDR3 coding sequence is TGTGCCAGCAGCGTCGGGGATTTT. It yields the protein CASSVGDF.

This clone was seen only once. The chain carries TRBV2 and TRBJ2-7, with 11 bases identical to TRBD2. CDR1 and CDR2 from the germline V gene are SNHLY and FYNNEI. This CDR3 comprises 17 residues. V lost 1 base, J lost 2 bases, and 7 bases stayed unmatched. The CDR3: CASSEVIAGGQTYEQYF. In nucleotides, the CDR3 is TGTGCCAGCAGTGAAGTGATAGCGGGAGGGCAGACCTACGAGCAGTACTTC.

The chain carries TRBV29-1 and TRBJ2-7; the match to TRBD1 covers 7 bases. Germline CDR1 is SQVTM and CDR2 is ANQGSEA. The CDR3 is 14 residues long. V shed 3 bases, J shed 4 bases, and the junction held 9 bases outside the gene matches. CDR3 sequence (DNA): TGCAGCGTTGATGGGGTTCAGGGGGATTACGAGCAGTACTTC. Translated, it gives CSVDGVQGDYEQYF.

The CDR3 loop reads CASSWGRSYEQYF. In nucleotides, the CDR3 is TGTGCCAGCAGCTGGGGTCGGTCCTACGAGCAGTACTTC. The genes are TRBV27 and TRBJ2-7; D is undetermined. This CDR3 is 13 amino acids long. Deletions cut 6 bases from V and 1 base from J, with 10 bases between. Germline V gives CDR1 MNHEY, CDR2 SMNVEV (reference sequence).

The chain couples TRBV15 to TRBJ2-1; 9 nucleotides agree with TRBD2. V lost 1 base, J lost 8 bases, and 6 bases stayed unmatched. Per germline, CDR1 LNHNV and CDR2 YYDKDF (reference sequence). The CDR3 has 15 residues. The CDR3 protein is CATSRAGLASDEQFF. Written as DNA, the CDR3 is TGTGCCACCAGCAGAGCGGGACTAGCATCTGATGAGCAGTTCTTC.

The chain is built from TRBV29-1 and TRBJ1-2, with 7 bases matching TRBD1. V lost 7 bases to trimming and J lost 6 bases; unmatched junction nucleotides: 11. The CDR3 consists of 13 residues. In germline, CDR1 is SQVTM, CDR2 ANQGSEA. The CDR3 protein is CSGYRGVLDGYTF. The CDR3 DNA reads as TGCAGCGGATACAGGGGCGTCTTGGATGGCTACACCTTC.

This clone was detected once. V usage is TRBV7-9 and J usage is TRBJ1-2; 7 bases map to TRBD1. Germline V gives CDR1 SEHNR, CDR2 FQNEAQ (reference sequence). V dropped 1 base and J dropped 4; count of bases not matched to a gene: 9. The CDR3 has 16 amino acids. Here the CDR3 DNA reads TGTGCCAGCAGCTTAGTGACAGGGCAGGACGGCTATGGCTACACCTTC. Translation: CASSLVTGQDGYGYTF.

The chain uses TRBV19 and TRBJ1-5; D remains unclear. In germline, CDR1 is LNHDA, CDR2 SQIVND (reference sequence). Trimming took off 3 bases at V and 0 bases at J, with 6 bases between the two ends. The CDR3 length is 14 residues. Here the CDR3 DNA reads TGTGCCAGTAGTATCCACCATAGCAATCAGCCCCAGCATTTT. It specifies CASSIHHSNQPQHF.

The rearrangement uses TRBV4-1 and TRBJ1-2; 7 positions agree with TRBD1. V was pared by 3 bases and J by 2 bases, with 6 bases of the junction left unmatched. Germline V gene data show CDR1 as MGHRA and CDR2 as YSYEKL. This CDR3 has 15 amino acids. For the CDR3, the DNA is TGCGCCAGCAGCCACACACCGGGACAGAACTATGGCTACACCTTC. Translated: CASSHTPGQNYGYTF.